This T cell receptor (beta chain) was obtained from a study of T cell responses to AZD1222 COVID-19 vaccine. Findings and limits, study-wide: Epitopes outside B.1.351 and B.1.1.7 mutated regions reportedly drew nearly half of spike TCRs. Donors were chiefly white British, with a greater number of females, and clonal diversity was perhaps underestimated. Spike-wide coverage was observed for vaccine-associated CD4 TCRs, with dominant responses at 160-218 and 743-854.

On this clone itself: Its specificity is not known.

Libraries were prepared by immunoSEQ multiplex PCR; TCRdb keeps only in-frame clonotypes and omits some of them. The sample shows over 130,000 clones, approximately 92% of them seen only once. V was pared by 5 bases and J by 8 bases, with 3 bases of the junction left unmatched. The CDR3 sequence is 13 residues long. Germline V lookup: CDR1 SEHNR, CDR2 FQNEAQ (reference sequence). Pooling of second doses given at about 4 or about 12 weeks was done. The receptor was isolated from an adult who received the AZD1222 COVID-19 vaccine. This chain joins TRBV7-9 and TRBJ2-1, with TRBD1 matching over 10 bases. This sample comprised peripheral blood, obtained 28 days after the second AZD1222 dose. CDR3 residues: CASSVGTGDEQFF. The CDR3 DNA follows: TGTGCCAGCAGCGTCGGGACAGGGGATGAGCAGTTCTTC.